This T cell receptor beta chain was sequenced for a study of T-cell memory formation after mild COVID-19. The CDR3 runs 15 residues. Between the trimmed V and J ends, which lost 8 bases and 1 base, there was a span of 19 bases. The germline CDR1 and CDR2 sequences are SQVTM and ANQGSEA. Only a few counts were recorded for this clonotype. Its antigen is unknown. Overall study findings and caveats: Among contracting clones, CD4+ were mainly CM/EM and CD8+ enriched in EMRA. Day 15 to 85 contracting clones showed balanced CD4/CD8; day 15 to 37 expanders favored CD4+. Some responding clones appeared in pre-infection memory, suggesting cross-reactive memory joined.

Via MiXCR, TCRdb re-called the 5' RACE reads, giving one row per CDR3 protein. The sample consists of about 470,000 distinct CDR3 sequences, about 23% of them appearing once. The receptor was isolated from an adult woman who had mild COVID-19 (a few samples of this study predate the infection). Cell type and time point are not known. The chain is built from TRBV29-1 and TRBJ2-3, with D possibly called TRBD1 or TRBD2 (5 bases each). Sequenced material: PBMCs or a T cell subset sorted from them (not recorded which). DNA for the CDR3: TGCAGCCCCCCCCCCGGGGCCATTCGCACAGATACGCAGTATTTT. Protein product: CSPPPGAIRTDTQYF.